A single TCR beta chain is shown here with its context. Its antigen is not known. The source of the sample is a study of cytotoxic CD8 clonotypes in ibrutinib-treated CLL. At the level of the study: Partial response was seen in about 24 patients and complete response in 2; after median around six years, around 14 stayed remitted, about 12 progressed. Study-wide findings and caveats: Clonotypes that were public were uncommon, and they contracted or stayed stable on treatment. Baseline clonality, higher than in age-matched healthy donors, tracked circulating CD8+ T-cell counts.

TCRdb's copy holds only in-frame clones and misses some; the assay was immunoSEQ multiplex PCR. Of approximately 50,000 clones listed, about 54% were seen once; the top ten hold roughly 25%. The CDR3 covers 15 residues. V lost 2 bases and J lost 4, with 13 bases in between. CDR1 is SEHNR, CDR2 FQNEAQ, per germline (reference sequence). TCR beta libraries used around 2.2 micrograms of DNA from cryopreserved PBMCs. This sample comprised PBMCs, obtained at disease progression, from a patient treated with ibrutinib. This TCR was sampled from a human donor with chronic lymphocytic leukemia. The V gene is TRBV7-9, the J gene TRBJ2-3; no clear D. The CDR3 here is CASSLSTGIADTQYF. The CDR3 region has the DNA TGTGCCAGCAGCTTATCCACTGGAATTGCAGATACGCAGTATTTT.